What follows are 32 T cell receptor beta chains derived from one specimen sequenced in a study of cytomegalovirus exposure and HLA in healthy donors. The PCR contained 60 Vbeta and 13 Jbeta primers. Some clones are missing from TCRdb's copy, which holds only in-frame ones; the method was immunoSEQ multiplex PCR. Found here are roughly 100,000 clones, about 64% of them singletons; the top ten hold 2.5% to 3.5%. Sequencing input: PBMCs. The receptors stem from a female donor in good health and CMV-seronegative.

The chain uses TRBV15 and TRBJ2-2; D unclear. Germline loops: CDR1 LNHNV, CDR2 YYDKDF (reference sequence). There are 13 residues in the CDR3. V shed 2 bases and J shed 4 bases, with 5 bases lying between them. DNA of the CDR3: TGTGCCACCAGCAGACGCGTCACCGGGGAGCTGTTTTTT. Its protein product is CATSRRVTGELFF.

The chain recombines TRBV7-9 with TRBJ2-7; 7 nucleotides align to TRBD1. With V trimmed by 6 bases and J by 4 bases, 15 bases remained unmatched. The CDR3 runs 16 residues. Germline lookup yields CDR1 SEHNR and CDR2 FQNEAQ (reference sequence). The CDR3 nucleotides read TGTGCCAGCAGTCCGAAAGGGACAGCCAACCGTTACGAGCAGTACTTC. Its translation: CASSPKGTANRYEQYF.

The DNA of the CDR3 is TGTGCCAGTCGTGGCGGGAGGACGAACACCGGGGAGCTGTTTTTT. Amino acid sequence: CASRGGRTNTGELFF. The chain couples TRBV16 to TRBJ2-2; TRBD2 matches at 8 bases. Germline trimming cut 9 bases from V and 0 bases from J; bases unmatched to any gene: 6. Per germline, CDR1 KGHSY and CDR2 FQNENV. The CDR3 extends over 15 amino acids.

The V and J genes are TRBV4-3 and TRBJ2-5; unclear D gene. V lost 2 bases and J lost 5, with 9 bases in between. Germline values: CDR1 LGHNA, CDR2 YSLEER. CDR3 length equals 13 residues. The CDR3 nucleotides read TGCGCCAGCAGCCAATCAGCTAGTGAGACCCAGTACTTC. This translates into CASSQSASETQYF.

This chain joins TRBV7-2 and TRBJ2-7; TRBD2 aligns across 9 bases. The germline V gene encodes CDR1 SGHTA and CDR2 FQGNSA. V lost 6 bases and J lost 1; bases outside the gene matches: 7. The CDR3 totals 15 residues. CDR3 residues: CASSYLAGPSYEQYF. CDR3 bases: TGTGCCAGCAGTTACCTAGCGGGGCCGTCCTACGAGCAGTACTTC.

This clone was counted only a few times. The chain joins TRBV7-9 to TRBJ1-4, with TRBD1 matching 7 bases. The CDR3 is made up of 15 amino acids. J gave up 5 bases and V 1 base, and 4 bases lay outside the gene matches. CDR1 and CDR2 from the germline V gene are SEHNR and FQNEAQ (reference sequence). The CDR3 bases are TGTGCCAGCAGCTTAGGGGACAGTCCCAATGAAAAACTGTTTTTT. Protein: CASSLGDSPNEKLFF.

The V call is TRBV5-1, the J call TRBJ2-1, with D uncertain. The CDR3 is 11 residues long. Germline assignment: CDR1 SGHRS and CDR2 YFSETQ. V was pared by 6 bases and J by 8 bases, with 9 bases between. The CDR3 reads CASTVADEQFF. CDR3 DNA: TGCGCCAGCACAGTAGCCGATGAGCAGTTCTTC.

The chain employs TRBV6-1 and TRBJ1-3; D is ambiguous. Germline CDR1 and CDR2: MNHNS and SASEGT. The V gene lost 5 bases and the J gene lost 0 bases, with 5 bases spanning the gap. The CDR3 covers 13 residues. CDR3 sequence reads: CASSRASGNTIYF. Here the CDR3 DNA reads TGTGCCAGCAGTCGCGCCTCTGGAAACACCATATATTTT.

The chain employs TRBV27 and TRBJ1-1, with no clear D. This CDR3 spans 15 amino acids. The germline CDR1 and CDR2 sequences are MNHEY and SMNVEV (reference sequence). The V end lost 0 bases, the J end lost 4 bases, and 12 bases lay between the germline ends. CDR3 loop: CASSLSGGLGTEAFF. The CDR3 nucleotides read TGTGCCAGCAGTTTATCTGGTGGACTCGGCACTGAAGCTTTCTTT.

This chain links TRBV2 with TRBJ2-7; 10 bases map to TRBD2. Germline V gene lookup returns CDR1 SNHLY and CDR2 FYNNEI. Trimming removed 5 bases from V and 6 bases from J; junction bases left unmatched: 7. The CDR3 has 14 residues. CDR3 in DNA: TGTGCCAGCAGTCCTAGCGGGAGAACGGGCGAGCAGTACTTC. It encodes CASSPSGRTGEQYF.

The gene calls are TRBV30 and TRBJ2-5; 11 nucleotides line up with TRBD1. The J call could be wrong; TRBJ2-7 is a better fit for the DNA end. Germline V gene lookup returns CDR1 GTSNPN and CDR2 SVGIG (reference sequence). The CDR3 runs to 12 residues. The CDR3 DNA reads TGTGCCGGACAGGGGGCCTCCTACGAGCAGTACTTC. Its protein is CAGQGASYEQYF.

This clone was seen more than once but under ten times. The chain recombines TRBV4-1 with TRBJ2-7; 10 bases align to TRBD2. Trimming took 4 bases from V and 5 from J; bases not matched to a gene: 11. Germline assignment: CDR1 MGHRA and CDR2 YSYEKL. The CDR3 has 16 amino acids. DNA for the CDR3: TGCGCCAGCAGCCTAAGGGAGGCTAGCGGGAGCGACGAGCAGTACTTC. Protein product: CASSLREASGSDEQYF.

The CDR3 here is CASRPQGLFTEAFF. In DNA form, the CDR3 reads TGTGCCAGCAGACCCCAGGGGTTGTTCACTGAAGCTTTCTTT. The genes are TRBV27 and TRBJ1-1, with D perhaps matching TRBD1 (6 bases). Germline CDR1 is MNHEY and CDR2 is SMNVEV (reference sequence). There are 14 residues in the CDR3. Trimming shortened V by 6 bases and J by 4 bases, and 15 bases separated the two germline ends.

This clone appeared a few times. The genes are TRBV7-2 and TRBJ2-7, with 7 nucleotides matching TRBD2. Per germline, CDR1 SGHTA and CDR2 FQGNSA. The CDR3 has 15 amino acids. Trimming took 4 bases from V and 2 from J; bases not matched to a gene: 8. CDR3 residues: CASSSTSSGPYEQYF. CDR3 coding DNA: TGTGCCAGCAGCTCAACTTCTAGCGGACCCTACGAGCAGTACTTC.

This rearrangement joins TRBV9 to TRBJ1-3; 7 nucleotides match TRBD1. Trimming removed 0 bases from V and 4 bases from J; junction bases left unmatched: 4. This CDR3 is built from 15 residues. Germline V gives CDR1 SGDLS, CDR2 YYNGEE. CDR3 nucleotides: TGTGCCAGCAGCGTAGCTACAGGGGAAGGAAACACCATATATTTT. Its protein product is CASSVATGEGNTIYF. Using reference TRBV9 and TRBJ1-3 for the parts outside the CDR3, the full variable domain is DSGVTQTPKHLITATGQRVTLRCSPRSGDLSVYWYQQSLDQGLQFLIQYYNGEERAKGNILERFSAQQFPDLHSELNLSSLELGDSALYFCASSVATGEGNTIYFGEGSWLTVV.

The CDR3: CASNPSGRSTYNEQFF. The CDR3 nucleotides read TGCGCCAGCAACCCCAGCGGACGCTCTACCTACAATGAGCAGTTCTTC. The J gene is TRBJ2-1, the V gene TRBV5-1; D is perhaps TRBD2 (5 bases). Germline V lookup: CDR1 SGHRS, CDR2 YFSETQ. This CDR3 has 16 amino acids. With 6 bases removed from V and 2 bases from J, the gap between germline ends came to 18 bases.

This sequence joins TRBV4-2 and TRBJ2-1; 12 bases match TRBD2. The germline CDR1 and CDR2 sequences are LGHNA and YNFKEQ. The CDR3 loop spans 15 amino acids. V lost 4 bases and J lost 8; bases outside the gene matches: 6. The CDR3 here is CASSLTSGSRDEQFF. CDR3 in DNA: TGTGCCAGCAGCCTGACTAGCGGGAGCCGTGATGAGCAGTTCTTC.

The gene calls are TRBV6-1 and TRBJ1-5, with 7 bases fitting TRBD1. Germline V gene sequence: CDR1 MNHNS, CDR2 SASEGT. The ends lost 3 bases at V and 4 bases at J; junction bases unmatched: 9. This CDR3 region has 16 residues. CDR3 sequence (DNA): TGTGCCAGCAGTGACCTTCCAGGGGGTGGGAATCAGCCCCAGCATTTT. It specifies CASSDLPGGGNQPQHF.

The chain uses TRBV6-5 and TRBJ1-1; D unclear. CDR1 and CDR2 from the germline V gene are MNHEY and SVGAGI. V lost 6 bases and J lost 1, with 15 bases in between. The CDR3 loop spans 15 amino acids. This CDR3 is CASRARFHENTEAFF. Written as DNA, the CDR3 is TGTGCCAGCAGGGCCCGCTTTCATGAGAACACTGAAGCTTTCTTT.

The V and J genes are TRBV6-1 and TRBJ1-4; 10 bases align to TRBD1. V was pared by 1 base and J by 7 bases, with 3 bases of the junction left unmatched. The germline CDR1 and CDR2 sequences are MNHNS and SASEGT. The CDR3 consists of 15 residues. The CDR3 DNA reads as TGTGCCAGCAGTGAAGGGGGGACAGGGGCTGAAAAACTGTTTTTT. Its translation: CASSEGGTGAEKLFF.

The V and J genes are TRBV9 and TRBJ2-7; tentative D call: TRBD2 (6 bases). Germline CDR1 and CDR2: SGDLS and YYNGEE. The V end lost 0 bases, the J end lost 3 bases, and 13 bases lay between the germline ends. This CDR3 contains 15 residues. The CDR3 sequence is CASSVAWSSDYEQYF. The CDR3 nucleotides are TGTGCCAGCAGCGTAGCTTGGTCTAGCGACTACGAGCAGTACTTC.

The DNA for the CDR3 is TGTGCCAGCAGCGTAGCCAGCGGGAGGGTTGATACGCAGTATTTT. Protein product: CASSVASGRVDTQYF. The chain is built from TRBV9 and TRBJ2-3; 10 bases map to TRBD2. The CDR3 is 15 residues long. J was trimmed by 6 bases and V by 0 bases; bases with no gene match: 4. Per germline, CDR1 SGDLS and CDR2 YYNGEE.

The J gene is TRBJ2-1, the V gene TRBV9, with D maybe TRBD2 (6 bases). The ends were cut back, 4 bases at V and 0 bases at J, with 11 bases in the middle. Germline loops: CDR1 SGDLS, CDR2 YYNGEE. This CDR3 is 15 amino acids long. DNA for the CDR3: TGTGCCAGCAGCCCCCGGGGGACCTCCTACAATGAGCAGTTCTTC. Translation: CASSPRGTSYNEQFF.

The table lists this clone with a few counts. The chain links TRBV7-2 to TRBJ2-7; 7 bases fit TRBD2. The CDR3 runs to 14 residues. V shed 2 bases, J shed 5 bases, and the junction held 6 bases outside the gene matches. CDR1 and CDR2 (germline): SGHTA, FQGNSA. In nucleotides, the CDR3 is TGTGCCAGCAGCTTAAATCCTAGCGGCAACGAGCAGTACTTC. Encoded protein: CASSLNPSGNEQYF.

The chain is built from TRBV2 and TRBJ2-3; possible D gene TRBD2, 5 bases. V was pared by 7 bases and J by 3 bases, with 20 bases between. CDR1 and CDR2 from the germline V gene are SNHLY and FYNNEI. The length of the CDR3 is 16 residues. CDR3 residues: CASIGQSKSGTDTQYF. The CDR3 DNA reads TGTGCCAGCATTGGCCAATCTAAATCGGGGACAGATACGCAGTATTTT.

The rearrangement joins TRBV13 to TRBJ2-3; TRBD1 matches 8 bases. V shed 4 bases, J shed 6 bases, and the junction held 12 bases outside the gene matches. Germline-derived CDR1 and CDR2 are PRHDT and FYEKMQ (reference sequence). The CDR3 contains 16 residues. The CDR3 sequence: CASSSLRTGFLDTQYF. CDR3 DNA sequence: TGTGCCAGCAGCTCCCTCCGGACAGGGTTCTTGGATACGCAGTATTTT.

This clone is a singleton in its sample. J is TRBJ2-1 and V is TRBV5-4; possible D gene TRBD1, 5 bases. CDR3 length: 14 residues. Germline CDR1 reads SGHNT; CDR2 reads YYREEE (reference sequence). The V gene lost 3 bases and the J gene lost 10 bases, with 17 bases spanning the gap. The CDR3 DNA follows: TGTGCCAGCAGCTCCGCCCCAGGGCGGTTAGAGCAGTTCTTC. This sequence encodes CASSSAPGRLEQFF.

This clone was detected a few times. This chain connects TRBV9 to TRBJ2-3, with TRBD2 identical over 9 bases. The CDR3 is 16 amino acids. V shed 0 bases and J 2 bases; nucleotides not matched to a gene: 4. Germline V gene lookup returns CDR1 SGDLS and CDR2 YYNGEE. The CDR3 is CASSVGGRASTDTQYF. CDR3 coding DNA: TGTGCCAGCAGCGTAGGCGGGAGGGCCTCCACAGATACGCAGTATTTT.

The count of this clone is one. The genes are TRBV7-6 and TRBJ2-7, with a tentative D call TRBD2 (5 bases). The V and J ends lost 0 bases and 0 bases respectively, with 6 bases between them. Germline CDR1 reads SGHVS; CDR2 reads FNYEAQ. CDR3 length: 14 amino acids. In nucleotides, the CDR3 is TGTGCCAGCAGCTTAGCGGGGAGCTCCTACGAGCAGTACTTC. As protein: CASSLAGSSYEQYF.

This chain joins TRBV10-2 and TRBJ1-1, with 7 bases fitting TRBD1. This CDR3 comprises 13 residues. Germline lookup yields CDR1 WSHSY and CDR2 SAAADI. The V gene end was trimmed by 9 bases and the J gene end by 3 bases; junction bases not matched to a gene: 7. DNA for the CDR3: TGCGCCAGTTGGGACAGTCGAGACACTGAAGCTTTCTTT. This translates into CASWDSRDTEAFF.

This clone was counted a few times. The chain has TRBV11-2 and TRBJ1-2, with D possibly being TRBD1 (5 bases). The CDR3 loop spans 14 amino acids. Trimming stripped 6 bases from V and 3 bases from J, with 14 bases between. The germline gives CDR1 SGHAT, CDR2 FQNNGV. The CDR3 reads CASSWGRAHYGYTF. For the CDR3, the DNA is TGTGCCAGCAGTTGGGGCAGAGCGCACTATGGCTACACCTTC.

The chain is built from TRBV7-9 and TRBJ2-7; D possibly corresponds to TRBD2 (7 bases). Trimming took off 5 bases at V and 5 bases at J, with 19 bases between the two ends. Germline values: CDR1 SEHNR, CDR2 FQNEAQ (reference sequence). CDR3 length: 15 amino acids. Here the CDR3 reads CASSPLGGARNEQYF. In DNA, the CDR3 is TGTGCCAGCAGCCCACTGGGGGGGGCGCGGAACGAGCAGTACTTC.